A selection of T cell receptor beta chains follows, all from one sample in a study of OX40 agonist ivuxolimab in advanced cancers. Generated by immunoSEQ multiplex PCR, the TCRdb table keeps only in-frame clones and is missing some. The profile shows about 96,000 clones, under 85% of them singletons. Sequencing was performed on CD4+ or CD8+ T cells sorted from blood, taken in a trial of the OX40 agonist ivuxolimab. The receptors come from an adult with an advanced solid tumor such as melanoma, head and neck, liver or kidney cancer. CDR3s include the opening cysteine and the closing phenylalanine or tryptophan. Fields, in order: CDR3 length, V gene, J gene, CDR3 protein.

13	TRBV29-1	TRBJ1-5	CSVPGQGNQPQHF
15	TRBV2	TRBJ2-7	CASRVEGVYSYEQYF
13	TRBV10-3	TRBJ2-2	CAMGQPQTGELFF
15	TRBV11-2	TRBJ1-2	CASSLAGTPNYGYTF
14	TRBV19	TRBJ1-4	CASAPGGTGEKLFF
13	TRBV7-6	TRBJ2-4	CASSSDLKNIQYF
13	TRBV7-9	TRBJ1-5	CASAEQGDQPQHF
15	TRBV7-9	TRBJ1-2	CASSPIGGRGYGYTF
16	TRBV27	TRBJ2-2	CASSHLLGQKAGELFF
13	TRBV7-9	TRBJ1-1	CASRPDGNTEAFF
16	TRBV6-1	TRBJ1-3	CASSATRGISGNTIYF
16	TRBV6-6	TRBJ2-1	CASTRTGTSGSNEQFF
13	TRBV9	TRBJ1-2	CASSVEEGTGYTF
15	TRBV19	TRBJ2-4	CASSIVRGAKNIQYF
14	TRBV7-9	TRBJ2-3	CASSSRSGINTQYF
15	TRBV18	TRBJ2-2	CASSPQPGYTGELFF
13	TRBV7-2	TRBJ2-3	CASSSGPKDTQYF
14	TRBV19	TRBJ2-4	CASRPGGAKNIQYF
15	TRBV6-5	TRBJ2-7	CASSPGQGRNREQYF
14	TRBV9	TRBJ1-5	CASSAGSGGRPQHF
11	TRBV10-2	TRBJ1-1	CASMGNTEAFF
16	TRBV19	TRBJ1-6	CASSMRSGQGASPLHF
13	TRBV27	TRBJ1-2	CASSRGRWDGYTF
9	TRBV6-1	TRBJ1-1	CASSEGAFF
17	TRBV7-2	TRBJ2-7	CASSPPGLAGGQYEQYF
18	TRBV2	TRBJ1-2	CASFRAAGAGSTYYGYTF
14	TRBV30	TRBJ1-2	CAWSLGTANYGYTF
17	TRBV7-8	TRBJ1-5	CASSLDRGGYSNQPQHF
16	TRBV25-1	TRBJ2-2	CASRETGGPNTGELFF
16	TRBV7-2	TRBJ2-7	CASSPRSTGGPWEQYF
17	TRBV5-4	TRBJ1-5	CASSLGGTANSNQPQHF
13	TRBV30	TRBJ2-7	CAWSVYGYYEQYF
13	TRBV2	TRBJ2-5	CASSPPNTETQYF
13	TRBV5-6	TRBJ2-1	CASSLDPLGEQFF
16	TRBV5-6	TRBJ2-2	CASSLGPSPNTGELFF
14	TRBV7-9	TRBJ1-4	CASSLAYRDEKLFF
16	TRBV7-9	TRBJ1-5	CASSLGTGAVNQPQHF
13	TRBV7-2	TRBJ2-2	CASSLTGRGQLFF
15	TRBV19	TRBJ2-3	CASSFPRAFTDTQYF
12	TRBV2	TRBJ1-2	CASSPEGHGYTF
14	TRBV13	.	CASSPESYTGEQYF
15	TRBV19	TRBJ2-1	CASSTTSGRTNEQFF
17	TRBV4-1	TRBJ2-2	CASSQDPTGVGTGELFF
13	TRBV4-3	TRBJ1-1	CASSQEVATEAFF
15	TRBV5-4	TRBJ2-1	CASSGGLAGDYEQFF
14	TRBV5-1	TRBJ1-1	CASRTGGANTEAFF
14	TRBV19	TRBJ2-3	CASSIGRRTNTQYF
13	TRBV6-1	TRBJ2-7	CASTQGSSYEQYF